One and the same sample provided the 30 T cell receptor beta chains below, sequenced in a study of T cell repertoires in cytomegalovirus infection. In TCRdb, the reads were re-called with MiXCR into one record per CDR3 protein. The table includes approximately 73,000 distinct CDR3 sequences, 35% to 50% detected once. Their target antigens are unknown. This sample comprised CD8+ T cells from cultured PBMCs, obtained from culture after CMV antigen stimulation. The source of these receptors is a human donor in good health (CMV status not recorded). Some clones in this sample may be carry-over from other donors' samples.

The chain uses TRBV5-6 and TRBJ2-7; D is ambiguous. Germline CDR1 reads SGHDT; CDR2 reads YYEEEE. CDR3 length equals 14 residues. Trimming stripped 1 base from V and 0 bases from J, with 8 bases between. The CDR3 here is CASSLPSGSYEQYF. The CDR3 DNA is TGTGCCAGCAGCTTGCCTTCCGGCTCCTACGAGCAGTACTTC.

This clonotype was detected once. This chain joins TRBV12-3 or TRBV12-4 and TRBJ2-1; no firm D call. The CDR3 loop spans 13 amino acids. The V gene lost 3 bases and the J gene lost 6 bases, with 9 bases spanning the gap. CDR3 sequence reads: CASSFGSGNEQFF. DNA of the CDR3: TGTGCCAGCAGTTTTGGGTCCGGCAATGAGCAGTTCTTC.

This chain joins TRBV7-3 and TRBJ2-3; TRBD2 matches at 9 bases. CDR1 and CDR2 from the germline V gene are SGHTA and FQGTGA. V trimming: 5 bases; J trimming: 2 bases; junction bases outside the gene matches: 8. The CDR3 has 16 residues. CDR3 DNA sequence: TGTGCCAGCAGCATTATAGCGGGGGAGGCCACAGATACGCAGTATTTT. Translation gives CASSIIAGEATDTQYF.

The chain joins TRBV7-2 to TRBJ2-1, with D hard to call. The CDR3 sequence is 13 residues long. Germline lookup yields CDR1 SGHTA and CDR2 FQGNSA. V was clipped by 2 bases and J by 4 bases, with 6 bases between them. DNA for the CDR3: TGTGCCAGCAGCTTATTTTCATACAATGAGCAGTTCTTC. Its protein is CASSLFSYNEQFF.

This clonotype was picked up one time. This chain joins TRBV4-2 and TRBJ1-2; a weak D match, TRBD1 (5 bases). Between the trimmed V and J ends, which lost 0 bases and 8 bases, there was a span of 22 bases. This CDR3 contains 17 residues. Germline CDR1 LGHNA, CDR2 YNFKEQ. CDR3 loop: CASSQDATTGSRGGYTF. CDR3 DNA sequence: TGTGCCAGCAGCCAAGATGCGACGACGGGGTCTAGGGGAGGCTACACCTTC.

This rearrangement joins TRBV6-6 to TRBJ2-5; D may be TRBD1 (6 bases). Germline-derived CDR1 and CDR2 are MNHNY and SVGAGI (reference sequence). The V end was cut by 0 bases, the J end by 5 bases, with 10 bases between. The CDR3 covers 14 residues. As DNA, the CDR3 is TGTGCCAGCAGTTACTCTTCAGGGGTTGAGACCCAGTACTTC. It encodes CASSYSSGVETQYF.

This clonotype occurred a few times. The V call is TRBV4-1, the J call TRBJ2-1; a possible D gene is TRBD2 (6 bases). V was pared by 4 bases and J by 4 bases, with 14 bases between. This CDR3 has 15 amino acids. CDR1 is MGHRA and CDR2 is YSYEKL in the germline V gene. The CDR3 reads CASSLGVAVYNEQFF. CDR3 bases: TGCGCCAGCAGCCTCGGTGTAGCGGTTTACAATGAGCAGTTCTTC.

The chain links TRBV7-8 to TRBJ1-4; 7 bases line up with TRBD1. V shed 5 bases, J shed 3 bases, and the junction held 18 bases outside the gene matches. This CDR3 comprises 19 residues. Looked up from germline, CDR1 is SGHVS and CDR2 is FQNEAQ. CDR3 nucleotides: TGTGCCAGCAGCCGATATCAAATGGGGCAGGGGGGACCTAATGAAAAACTGTTTTTT. It encodes CASSRYQMGQGGPNEKLFF.

This clonotype came up a few times. V and J are TRBV12-3 or TRBV12-4 and TRBJ1-6; D gene uncertain. The germline V and J ends were trimmed by 2 bases and 1 base, with 12 bases remaining between them. The CDR3 covers 17 residues. CDR3 residues: CASSLRGSQSYNSPLHF. DNA for the CDR3: TGTGCCAGCAGTTTAAGAGGCAGTCAGTCCTATAATTCACCCCTCCACTTT.

This chain connects TRBV27 to TRBJ2-7, with TRBD1 as a possible D gene (5 bases). Trimming removed 6 bases at V and 6 bases at J, with 15 bases between. This CDR3 spans 13 amino acids. Germline loops: CDR1 MNHEY, CDR2 SMNVEV (reference sequence). Here the CDR3 DNA reads TGTGCCAGCAGCGTCACAGGATCGGGCGAGCAGTACTTC. As protein: CASSVTGSGEQYF.

This clonotype was recorded only once. The chain carries TRBV7-8 and TRBJ2-2; D may match TRBD1 or TRBD2 (5 bases each). Trimming stripped 2 bases from V and 3 bases from J, with 13 bases between. The CDR3 is 16 residues long. The germline V gene encodes CDR1 SGHVS and CDR2 FQNEAQ. Here the CDR3 DNA reads TGTGCCAGCAGCTTACGGGGACGGGGTTACACCGGGGAGCTGTTTTTT. It is translated as CASSLRGRGYTGELFF.

The rearrangement uses TRBV4-2 and TRBJ2-2, with D unresolved. Germline values: CDR1 LGHNA, CDR2 YNFKEQ. The CDR3 loop spans 14 amino acids. Trimming stripped 2 bases from V and 6 bases from J, with 10 bases between. The CDR3 region has the DNA TGTGCCAGCAGCCAAATGGGGTCCCCCGGGGAGCTGTTTTTT. It is translated as CASSQMGSPGELFF.

This clonotype was recorded a few times. The V gene is TRBV6-5, the J gene TRBJ2-3; maybe TRBD2 (5 bases). Germline CDR1 MNHEY, CDR2 SVGAGI. CDR3 length: 14 residues. Deletions cut 5 bases from V and 4 bases from J, with 13 bases between. This chain's CDR3 is CASSTAPGADTQYF. The CDR3 nucleotides are TGTGCCAGCAGTACAGCCCCCGGGGCAGATACGCAGTATTTT.

This clonotype was observed a handful of times. V gene TRBV25-1 combines with J gene TRBJ2-7; D possibly corresponds to TRBD1 (6 bases). The length of the CDR3 is 13 residues. Trimming pared 10 bases from V and 3 bases from J, leaving 16 bases between. CDR1 is MGHDK and CDR2 is SYGVNS in the germline V gene. The CDR3 DNA is TGTGCCACTGAAGACAGGCAAAACTACGAGCAGTACTTC. It yields the protein CATEDRQNYEQYF.

This clonotype was counted between two and nine times. The V call is TRBV7-3, the J call TRBJ2-5; TRBD2 aligns across 9 bases. Trimming took 5 bases from V and 2 from J; bases not matched to a gene: 15. The germline V gene encodes CDR1 SGHTA and CDR2 FQGTGA. The CDR3 spans 18 residues. The CDR3 region is CASSLGLAGPLIQETQYF. DNA of the CDR3: TGTGCCAGCAGCCTCGGGCTAGCGGGGCCGCTTATACAAGAGACCCAGTACTTC. Together with reference TRBV7-3 and TRBJ2-5, the CDR3 gives the full variable domain: GAGVSQTPSNKVTEKGKYVELRCDPISGHTALYWYRQSLGQGPEFLIYFQGTGAADDSGLPNDRFFAVRPEGSVSTLKIQRTERGDSAVYLCASSLGLAGPLIQETQYFGPGTRLLVL.

J is TRBJ1-5 and V is TRBV20-1, with D maybe TRBD1 (5 bases). Germline CDR1 and CDR2: DFQATT and SNEGSKA (reference sequence). This CDR3 is 15 amino acids long. Trimming left V 6 bases short and J 2 bases short, with 17 bases between. This CDR3 is CSAQGGVGGNQPQHF. The CDR3 DNA is TGCAGTGCCCAGGGAGGGGTGGGTGGCAATCAGCCCCAGCATTTT.

This clonotype was seen just once. The J gene is TRBJ2-3, the V gene TRBV10-3; D remains unclear. The germline V and J ends were trimmed by 2 bases and 0 bases, with 9 bases remaining between them. CDR3 length equals 15 residues. Looked up from germline, CDR1 is ENHRY and CDR2 is SYGVKD. The CDR3 is CAISEERYSTDTQYF. DNA of the CDR3: TGTGCCATCAGTGAGGAAAGATATAGCACAGATACGCAGTATTTT.

This clonotype came up a few times. The chain links TRBV27 to TRBJ2-7; D might be TRBD1 (6 bases). Trimming removed 5 bases at V and 2 bases at J, with 16 bases between. The length of the CDR3 is 15 residues. Germline V lookup: CDR1 MNHEY, CDR2 SMNVEV (reference sequence). This chain's CDR3 is CASSIATGSAYEQYF. DNA of the CDR3: TGTGCCAGCAGTATCGCGACAGGATCGGCCTACGAGCAGTACTTC.

CDR3 sequence (DNA): TGTGCCAGCAGTCCATCGACAGGGAACACTGAAGCTTTCTTT. Protein: CASSPSTGNTEAFF. The chain combines TRBV28 with TRBJ1-1; the D gene is possibly TRBD1 (6 bases). The CDR3 runs 14 residues. Trimming removed 5 bases at V and 1 base at J, with 11 bases between. Germline CDR1 and CDR2: MDHEN and SYDVKM.

The chain is built from TRBV7-9 and TRBJ2-5; D ambiguous. Germline lookup yields CDR1 SEHNR and CDR2 FQNEAQ (reference sequence). Trimming shortened V by 2 bases and J by 5 bases, and 15 bases separated the two germline ends. The CDR3 is 15 amino acids. The CDR3 is CASSLIGQSVETQYF. In DNA form, the CDR3 reads TGTGCCAGCAGCTTAATTGGCCAGTCGGTGGAGACCCAGTACTTC. The full variable domain, in which reference TRBV7-9 and TRBJ2-5 provide the parts outside the CDR3, is DTGVSQNPRHKITKRGQNVTFRCDPISEHNRLYWYRQTLGQGPEFLTYFQNEAQLEKSRLLSDRFSAERPKGSFSTLEIQRTEQGDSAMYLCASSLIGQSVETQYFGPGTRLLVL.

The chain joins TRBV25-1 to TRBJ1-1, with a possible D match to TRBD1 (5 bases). This CDR3 is built from 14 residues. Trimming removed 4 bases from V and 5 bases from J, with 14 bases in between. Germline V gene sequence: CDR1 MGHDK, CDR2 SYGVNS. The CDR3 sequence is CASSVSEGRTEAFF. The CDR3 nucleotides are TGTGCCAGCAGTGTAAGTGAGGGGAGGACTGAAGCTTTCTTT. Supplemented by reference TRBV25-1 and TRBJ1-1, the full variable domain reads EADIYQTPRYLVIGTGKKITLECSQTMGHDKMYWYQQDPGMELHLIHYSYGVNSTEKGDLSSESTVSRIRTEHFPLTLESARPSHTSQYLCASSVSEGRTEAFFGQGTRLTVV.

The chain couples TRBV2 to TRBJ2-1; D unresolved. Germline-derived CDR1 and CDR2 are SNHLY and FYNNEI. Trimming left V 3 bases short and J 8 bases short, with 14 bases between. The CDR3 totals 14 residues. CDR3 nucleotide sequence: TGTGCCAGCAGTGACGGGCAGGCAGCCGATGAGCAGTTCTTC. Encoded protein: CASSDGQAADEQFF.

The rearrangement joins TRBV19 to TRBJ2-5; D is unclear. The CDR3 is made up of 15 amino acids. CDR1 is LNHDA, CDR2 SQIVND, per germline (reference sequence). V lost 3 bases and J lost 5, with 16 bases in between. The chain's CDR3 is CASSMKLQLPETQYF. As DNA, the CDR3 is TGTGCCAGTAGTATGAAGCTGCAACTACCCGAGACCCAGTACTTC.

This clonotype was seen once. The V call is TRBV4-2, the J call TRBJ1-4, with D tentatively TRBD1 (5 bases). Germline V CDR1 and CDR2: LGHNA, YNFKEQ. The ends were cut back, 4 bases at V and 7 bases at J, with 16 bases in the middle. This CDR3 is built from 15 residues. The CDR3 is CASSPTPGQAEKLFF. The CDR3 region has the DNA TGTGCCAGCAGCCCTACCCCGGGGCAGGCTGAAAAACTGTTTTTT.

In this sample, this clonotype turned up many times. The V call is TRBV7-2, the J call TRBJ2-5, with D possibly being TRBD2 (6 bases). The CDR3 has 15 amino acids. The V end lost 1 base, the J end lost 1 base, and 10 bases lay between the germline ends. Germline V gives CDR1 SGHTA, CDR2 FQGNSA. The CDR3 protein is CASSLGPGLQETQYF. Here the CDR3 DNA reads TGTGCCAGCAGCTTAGGGCCGGGACTCCAAGAGACCCAGTACTTC.

V and J are TRBV11-2 and TRBJ1-1; D not certain. V shed 0 bases and J shed 1 base, with 6 bases lying between them. From germline, CDR1 is SGHAT and CDR2 FQNNGV. CDR3 size: 14 residues. The CDR3 sequence is CASSLDTTNTEAFF. CDR3 in DNA: TGTGCCAGCAGCTTAGATACGACGAACACTGAAGCTTTCTTT.

The chain links TRBV27 to TRBJ2-3, with 8 bases fitting TRBD2. The V gene end was trimmed by 4 bases and the J gene end by 6 bases; junction bases not matched to a gene: 6. This CDR3 comprises 14 residues. Looked up from germline, CDR1 is MNHEY and CDR2 is SMNVEV (reference sequence). CDR3 coding DNA: TGTGCCAGCAGTTCCCCGGGGGGGCCGGATACGCAGTATTTT. Amino acids: CASSSPGGPDTQYF.

The chain couples TRBV7-9 to TRBJ2-7; 11 bases map to TRBD2. V shed 4 bases, J shed 4 bases, and the junction held 12 bases outside the gene matches. The CDR3 has 17 amino acids. Germline values: CDR1 SEHNR, CDR2 FQNEAQ (reference sequence). DNA of the CDR3: TGTGCCAGCAGCTCGATAAATAGCGGGGGGGCCATATACGAGCAGTACTTC. It yields the protein CASSSINSGGAIYEQYF.

The chain employs TRBV27 and TRBJ1-1, with a tentative D call TRBD1 (5 bases). The CDR3 is 14 amino acids. The germline V gene encodes CDR1 MNHEY and CDR2 SMNVEV (reference sequence). Between the trimmed V and J ends, which lost 3 bases and 4 bases, there was a span of 12 bases. The CDR3 spells CASSLRGRITEAFF. CDR3 in DNA: TGTGCCAGCAGTTTGCGGGGGAGGATCACTGAAGCTTTCTTT.

The chain combines TRBV20-1 with TRBJ2-1; D is possibly TRBD1 (5 bases). CDR3 length equals 12 residues. Trimming pared 2 bases from V and 8 bases from J, leaving 10 bases between. Germline V lookup: CDR1 DFQATT, CDR2 SNEGSKA (reference sequence). CDR3 sequence reads: CSARSREYEQFF. In DNA, the CDR3 is TGCAGTGCTAGATCCAGGGAATATGAGCAGTTCTTC.